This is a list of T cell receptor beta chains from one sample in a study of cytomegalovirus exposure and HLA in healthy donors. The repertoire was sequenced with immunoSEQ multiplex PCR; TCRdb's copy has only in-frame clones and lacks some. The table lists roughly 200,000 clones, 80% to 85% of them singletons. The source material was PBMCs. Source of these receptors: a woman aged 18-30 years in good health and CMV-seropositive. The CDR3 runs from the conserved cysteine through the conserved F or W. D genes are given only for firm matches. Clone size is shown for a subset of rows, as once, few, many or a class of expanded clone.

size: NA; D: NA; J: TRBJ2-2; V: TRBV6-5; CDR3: CASRAGFTTGELFF; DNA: TGTGCCAGCAGGGCAGGGTTCACCACCGGGGAGCTGTTTTTT
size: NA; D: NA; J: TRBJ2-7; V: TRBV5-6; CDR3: CASSLGRSSYEQYF; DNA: TGTGCCAGCAGCTTGGGGCGGAGCTCCTACGAGCAGTACTTC
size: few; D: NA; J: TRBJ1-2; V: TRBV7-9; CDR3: CASTERDATLYGYTF; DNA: TGTGCCAGCACTGAGCGGGACGCTACACTCTATGGCTACACCTTC
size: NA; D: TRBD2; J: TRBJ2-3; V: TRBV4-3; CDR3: CASSQVSGGHTDTQYF; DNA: TGCGCCAGCAGCCAAGTTAGCGGGGGGCACACAGATACGCAGTATTTT
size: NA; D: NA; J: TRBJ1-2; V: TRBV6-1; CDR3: CASSRTVYGYTF; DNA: TGTGCCAGCAGCCGGACAGTTTATGGCTACACCTTC
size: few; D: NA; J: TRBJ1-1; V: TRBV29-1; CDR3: CSVIREKAFF; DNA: TGCAGCGTGATCAGGGAAAAAGCTTTCTTT
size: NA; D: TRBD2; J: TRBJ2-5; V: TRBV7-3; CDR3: CASSLIGLAGGPETQYF; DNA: TGTGCCAGCAGCTTAATAGGGCTAGCGGGGGGGCCCGAAACCCAGTACTTC
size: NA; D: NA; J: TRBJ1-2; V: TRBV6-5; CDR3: CASSSSGGYTF; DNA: TGTGCCAGCAGCTCCAGTGGTGGCTACACCTTC
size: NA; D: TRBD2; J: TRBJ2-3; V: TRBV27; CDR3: CATRLAGTTRDTQYF; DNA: TGTGCCACCAGACTAGCGGGGACCACCCGGGATACGCAGTATTTT
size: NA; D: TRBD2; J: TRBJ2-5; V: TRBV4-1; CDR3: CASSQVSRGGGQETQYF; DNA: TGCGCCAGCAGCCAAGTATCGCGGGGGGGAGGCCAAGAGACCCAGTACTTC
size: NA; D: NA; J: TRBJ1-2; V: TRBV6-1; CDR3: CASSEPEVYGYTF; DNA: TGTGCCAGCAGTGAACCGGAGGTGTATGGCTACACCTTC
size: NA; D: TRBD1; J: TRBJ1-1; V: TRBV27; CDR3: CASSLDPGGNTEAFF; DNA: TGTGCCAGCAGTTTAGATCCAGGGGGGAACACTGAAGCTTTCTTT
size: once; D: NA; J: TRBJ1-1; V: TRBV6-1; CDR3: CASSEGLHRNTEAFF; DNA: TGTGCCAGCAGTGAAGGATTACACCGGAACACTGAAGCTTTCTTT
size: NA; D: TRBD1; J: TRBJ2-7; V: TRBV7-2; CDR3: CASTNPGTGGYEQYF; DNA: TGTGCCAGCACCAATCCCGGGACAGGGGGCTACGAGCAGTACTTC
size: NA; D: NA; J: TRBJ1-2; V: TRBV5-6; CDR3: CASSLIGQDYGYTF; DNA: TGTGCCAGCAGCTTGATTGGGCAAGACTATGGCTACACCTTC
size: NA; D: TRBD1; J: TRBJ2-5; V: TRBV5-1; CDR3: CASSPDRGFLETQYF; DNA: TGCGCCAGCAGCCCGGACAGGGGCTTCTTGGAGACCCAGTACTTC
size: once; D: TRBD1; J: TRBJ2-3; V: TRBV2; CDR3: CASTRQGFGDTQYF; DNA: TGTGCCAGTACCCGACAGGGCTTCGGAGATACGCAGTATTTT
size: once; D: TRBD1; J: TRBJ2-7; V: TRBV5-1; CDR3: CASSPAGTAYEQYF; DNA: TGCGCCAGCAGCCCTGCTGGGACAGCCTACGAGCAGTACTTC
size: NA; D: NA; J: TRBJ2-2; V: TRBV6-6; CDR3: CASSYVRLISGELFF; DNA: TGTGCCAGCAGTTACGTCAGGCTAATTTCCGGGGAGCTGTTTTTT
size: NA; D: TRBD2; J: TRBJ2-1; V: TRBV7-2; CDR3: CASSITSGGWNEQFF; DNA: TGTGCCAGCAGCATAACTAGCGGGGGCTGGAATGAGCAGTTCTTC
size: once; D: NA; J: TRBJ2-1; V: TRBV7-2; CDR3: CASSFYRGNEQFF; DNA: TGTGCCAGCAGCTTTTACCGAGGCAATGAGCAGTTCTTC
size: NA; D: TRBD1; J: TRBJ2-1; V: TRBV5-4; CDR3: CASSFDRASGNEQFF; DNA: TGTGCCAGCAGCTTCGACAGGGCGTCAGGGAATGAGCAGTTCTTC
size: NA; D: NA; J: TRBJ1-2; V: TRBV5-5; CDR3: CASSPLTALYGYTF; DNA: TGTGCCAGCAGCCCACTGACAGCACTCTATGGCTACACCTTC
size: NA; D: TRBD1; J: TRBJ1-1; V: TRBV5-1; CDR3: CASRATGENTEAFF; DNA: TGCGCCAGCAGGGCGACAGGGGAGAACACTGAAGCTTTCTTT
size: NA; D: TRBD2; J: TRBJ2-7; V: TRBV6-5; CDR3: CASSYGTAGGYEQYF; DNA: TGTGCCAGCAGTTACGGGACAGCGGGGGGTTACGAGCAGTACTTC
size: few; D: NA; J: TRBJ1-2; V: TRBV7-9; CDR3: CASSLGLLHNYGYTF; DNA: TGTGCCAGCAGCTTAGGCCTACTTCATAACTATGGCTACACCTTC
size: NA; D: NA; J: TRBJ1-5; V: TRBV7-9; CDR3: CPHQPQHF; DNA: TGTCCTCATCAGCCCCAGCATTTT
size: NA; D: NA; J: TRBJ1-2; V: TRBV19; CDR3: CATAPGMVFYGYTF; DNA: TGTGCCACCGCCCCGGGAATGGTGTTCTATGGCTACACCTTC
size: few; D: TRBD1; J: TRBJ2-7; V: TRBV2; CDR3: CASSENRDSEQYF; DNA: TGTGCCAGCAGCGAAAACAGGGACAGCGAGCAGTACTTC
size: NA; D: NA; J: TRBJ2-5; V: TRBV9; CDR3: CASSDDIPGETQYF; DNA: TGTGCCAGCAGCGACGACATCCCTGGGGAGACCCAGTACTTC
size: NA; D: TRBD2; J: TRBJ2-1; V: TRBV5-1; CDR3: CASSLATGGPANEQFF; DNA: TGCGCCAGCAGCTTGGCTACGGGGGGGCCGGCCAATGAGCAGTTCTTC
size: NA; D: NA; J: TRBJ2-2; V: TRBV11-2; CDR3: CASSPGVLGRTGELFF; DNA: TGTGCCAGCAGCCCTGGTGTTTTGGGGCGTACCGGGGAGCTGTTTTTT
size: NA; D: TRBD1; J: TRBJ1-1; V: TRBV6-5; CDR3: CASSYGSGGTEAFF; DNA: TGTGCCAGCAGTTACGGGTCAGGGGGCACTGAAGCTTTCTTT
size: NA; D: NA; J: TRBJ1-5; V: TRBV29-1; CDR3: CSVRLGQGGNQPQHF; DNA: TGCAGCGTTAGGCTGGGGCAGGGCGGCAATCAGCCCCAGCATTTT
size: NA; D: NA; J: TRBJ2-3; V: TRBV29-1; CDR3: CSATVQGDTQYF; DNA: TGCAGCGCCACCGTGCAGGGAGATACGCAGTATTTT
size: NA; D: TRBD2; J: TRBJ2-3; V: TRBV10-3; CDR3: CAISDLAGSGTDTQYF; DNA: TGTGCCATCAGTGATCTAGCGGGGTCGGGCACAGATACGCAGTATTTT
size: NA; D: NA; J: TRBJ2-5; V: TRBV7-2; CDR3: CASSPGGGDQETQYF; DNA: TGTGCCAGCAGCCCCGGAGGGGGGGACCAAGAGACCCAGTACTTC
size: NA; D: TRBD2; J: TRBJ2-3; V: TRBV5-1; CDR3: CATSGGAVSTDTQYF; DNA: TGCGCCACAAGCGGGGGGGCCGTCAGCACAGATACGCAGTATTTT
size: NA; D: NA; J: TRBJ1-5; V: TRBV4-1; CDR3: CASSQDISGKNQPQHF; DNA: TGCGCCAGCAGCCAAGATATTTCAGGGAAAAATCAGCCCCAGCATTTT
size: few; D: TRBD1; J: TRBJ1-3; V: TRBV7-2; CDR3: CASSLIQGAGNTIYF; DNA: TGTGCCAGCAGCTTAATACAGGGGGCTGGAAACACCATATATTTT
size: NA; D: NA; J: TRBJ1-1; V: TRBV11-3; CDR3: CASSSQSNTEAFF; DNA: TGTGCCAGCAGTTCCCAGTCGAACACTGAAGCTTTCTTT